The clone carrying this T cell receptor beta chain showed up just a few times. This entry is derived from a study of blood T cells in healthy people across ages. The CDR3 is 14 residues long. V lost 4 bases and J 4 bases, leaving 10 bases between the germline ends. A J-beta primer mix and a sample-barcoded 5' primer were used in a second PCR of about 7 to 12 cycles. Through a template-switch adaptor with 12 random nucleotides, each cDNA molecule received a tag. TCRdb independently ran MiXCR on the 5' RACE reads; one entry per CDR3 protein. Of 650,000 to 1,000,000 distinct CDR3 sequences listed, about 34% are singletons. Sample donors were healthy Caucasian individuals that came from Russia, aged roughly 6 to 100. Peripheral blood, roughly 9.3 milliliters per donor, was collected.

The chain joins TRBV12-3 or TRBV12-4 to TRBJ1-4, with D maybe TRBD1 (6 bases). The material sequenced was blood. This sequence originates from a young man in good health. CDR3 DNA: TGTGCCAGCAGTTCCAGGGGCTATAATGAAAAACTGTTTTTT. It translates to CASSSRGYNEKLFF.